Reported below is one TCR beta chain. Sequencing used immunoSEQ multiplex PCR; TCRdb keeps in-frame clones, though not all of them. The data show 2 million or so clones, 95% seen once. These data are taken from a study of shared clonotypes between healthy human individuals. The CDR3 consists of 14 residues. V lost 3 bases to trimming and J lost 5 bases, with 11 bases between them. Per germline, CDR1 LNHDA and CDR2 SQIVND (reference sequence). The receptor was isolated from a man between 18 and 29 years old in good health. Sequenced: naive CD4+ T cells sorted from blood. Subset specified: CD45RA+ positively selected. The rearrangement links TRBV19 to TRBJ1-5; D call uncertain. The CDR3 sequence is CASSITGWDQPQHF. The CDR3 DNA follows: TGTGCCAGTAGTATCACGGGGTGGGATCAGCCCCAGCATTTT.